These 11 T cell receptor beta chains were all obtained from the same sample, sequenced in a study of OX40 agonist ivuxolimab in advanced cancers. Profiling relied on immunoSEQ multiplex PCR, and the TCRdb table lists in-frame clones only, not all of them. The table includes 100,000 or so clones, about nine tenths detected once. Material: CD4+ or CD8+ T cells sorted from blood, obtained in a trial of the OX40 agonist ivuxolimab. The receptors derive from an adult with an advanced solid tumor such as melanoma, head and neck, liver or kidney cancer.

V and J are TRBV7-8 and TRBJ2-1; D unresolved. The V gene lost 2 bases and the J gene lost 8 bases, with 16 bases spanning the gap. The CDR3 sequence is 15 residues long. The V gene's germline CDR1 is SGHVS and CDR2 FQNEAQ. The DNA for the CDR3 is TGTGCCAGCAGCTTAAGGGAAGGCTCCAGCGATGAGCAGTTCTTC. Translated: CASSLREGSSDEQFF.

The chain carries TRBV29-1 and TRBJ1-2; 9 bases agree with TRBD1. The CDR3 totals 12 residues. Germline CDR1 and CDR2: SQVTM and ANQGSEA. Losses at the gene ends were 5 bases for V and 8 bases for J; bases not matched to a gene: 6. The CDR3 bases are TGCAGCGTTAGGACAGGGGAGCGGGGCTACACCTTC. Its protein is CSVRTGERGYTF.

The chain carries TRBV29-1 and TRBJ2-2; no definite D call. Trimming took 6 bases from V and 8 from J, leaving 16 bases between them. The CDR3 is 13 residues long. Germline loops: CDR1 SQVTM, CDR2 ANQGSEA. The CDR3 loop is CSVAETPRGELFF. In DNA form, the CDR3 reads TGCAGCGTCGCTGAGACCCCTCGGGGGGAGCTGTTTTTT.

The CDR3 nucleotides read TGTGCCAGCAGTTTACGGGACAGCTCCTATAATTCACCCCTCCACTTT. Translating it yields CASSLRDSSYNSPLHF. V and J are TRBV27 and TRBJ1-6; 7 nucleotides agree with TRBD1. The CDR3 sequence is 16 residues long. Germline V gene sequence: CDR1 MNHEY, CDR2 SMNVEV (reference sequence). Trimming took 2 bases from V and 0 from J; bases not matched to a gene: 1.

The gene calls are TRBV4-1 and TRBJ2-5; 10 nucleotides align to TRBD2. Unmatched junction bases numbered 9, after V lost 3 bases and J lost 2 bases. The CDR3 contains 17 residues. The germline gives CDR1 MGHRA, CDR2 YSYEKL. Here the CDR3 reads CASSQASGTSVQETQYF. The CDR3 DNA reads TGCGCCAGCAGCCAGGCCTCCGGGACTAGCGTGCAAGAGACCCAGTACTTC.

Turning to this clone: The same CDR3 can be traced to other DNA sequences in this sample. CDR3 nucleotides: TGCGCCAGCAGCTTGGGACAGGGACAAGAGACCCAGTACTTC. Translated, it gives CASSLGQGQETQYF. This chain links TRBV5-1 with TRBJ2-5; 7 bases map to TRBD1. Germline CDR1 is SGHRS and CDR2 is YFSETQ. The CDR3 is 14 residues long. J lost 2 bases, V lost 0 bases, and 1 base had no gene match.

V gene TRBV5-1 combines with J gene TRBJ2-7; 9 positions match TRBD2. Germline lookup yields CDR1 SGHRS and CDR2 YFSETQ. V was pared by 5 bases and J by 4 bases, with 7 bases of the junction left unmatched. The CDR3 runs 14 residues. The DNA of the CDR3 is TGCGCCAGCAGTGGTAGCGGGAGCCAATACGAGCAGTACTTC. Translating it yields CASSGSGSQYEQYF.

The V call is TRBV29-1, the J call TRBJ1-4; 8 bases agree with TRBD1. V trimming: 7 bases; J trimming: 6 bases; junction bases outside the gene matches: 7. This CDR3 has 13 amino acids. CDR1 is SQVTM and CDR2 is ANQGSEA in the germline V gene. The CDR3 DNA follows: TGCAGCGCTCAGACAGGGGAGGATGAAAAACTGTTTTTT. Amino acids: CSAQTGEDEKLFF.

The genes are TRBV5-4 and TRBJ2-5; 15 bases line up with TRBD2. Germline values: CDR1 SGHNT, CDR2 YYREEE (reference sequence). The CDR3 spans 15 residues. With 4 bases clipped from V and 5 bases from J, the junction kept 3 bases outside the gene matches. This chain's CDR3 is CASSGLAGGPETQYF. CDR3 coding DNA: TGTGCCAGCAGCGGACTAGCGGGAGGGCCCGAGACCCAGTACTTC.

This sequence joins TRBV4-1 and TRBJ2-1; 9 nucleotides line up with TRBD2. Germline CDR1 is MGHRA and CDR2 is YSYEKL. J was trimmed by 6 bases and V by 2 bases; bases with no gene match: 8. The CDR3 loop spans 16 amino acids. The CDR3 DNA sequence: TGCGCCAGCAGCCAATTAGCGGGAGTGGGGCGCAATGAGCAGTTCTTC. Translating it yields CASSQLAGVGRNEQFF.

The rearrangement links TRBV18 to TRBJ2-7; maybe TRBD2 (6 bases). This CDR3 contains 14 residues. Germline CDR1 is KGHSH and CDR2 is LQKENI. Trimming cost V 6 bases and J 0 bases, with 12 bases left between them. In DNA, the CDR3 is TGTGCCAGCTCGGCACGGGACTTCTCCTACGAGCAGTACTTC. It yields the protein CASSARDFSYEQYF.